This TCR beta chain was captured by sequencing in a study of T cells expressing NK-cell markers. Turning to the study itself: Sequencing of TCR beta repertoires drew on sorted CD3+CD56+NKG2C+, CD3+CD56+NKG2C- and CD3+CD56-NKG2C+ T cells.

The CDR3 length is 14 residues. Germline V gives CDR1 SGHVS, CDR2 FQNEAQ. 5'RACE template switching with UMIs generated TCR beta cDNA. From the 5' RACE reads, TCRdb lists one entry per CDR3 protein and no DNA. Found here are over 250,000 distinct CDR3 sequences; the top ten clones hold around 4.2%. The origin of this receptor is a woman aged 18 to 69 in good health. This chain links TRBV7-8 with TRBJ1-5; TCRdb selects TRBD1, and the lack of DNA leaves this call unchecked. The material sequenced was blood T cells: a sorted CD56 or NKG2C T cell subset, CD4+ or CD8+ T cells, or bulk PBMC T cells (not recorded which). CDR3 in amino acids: CASTPWTPDQPQHF.